This T cell receptor beta chain was found in a study of tumor-infiltrating lymphocytes in primary liver carcinoma. Study results and limitations: Tumor-adjacent and tumor-blood pairs shared a smaller degree of overlap than tumor region pairs.

It was from about 21-30 mg of unsorted bulk tissue that RNA and DNA were co-extracted. The CDR3 runs to 14 residues. Germline V gene data show CDR1 as MDHEN and CDR2 as SYDVKM. Notes on this clonotype: Its antigen is not known. This clone may be a read error of a much larger clone one base away.

Priming with a constant-region primer yielded TCR beta cDNA from 500 ng total RNA. Libraries for TCR beta were built through three nested multiplex PCR rounds, which together made up a slightly modified ARM-PCR procedure. Forward primers for TRBV1-TRBV30 and a C-beta reverse primer served the first two PCR rounds, at around 11 cycles each. TCRdb itself ran the multiplex PCR reads through MiXCR, one entry per CDR3 protein. The sample has around 70,000 distinct CDR3 sequences, approximately 70% seen once; the top ten hold roughly 25%. The source material was liver tumor tissue from sampling region 4. Subset indicated: tumor region T4, right-lateral pole. This receptor was identified in a middle-aged man with primary liver carcinoma and hepatitis B virus infection. The chain carries TRBV28 and TRBJ2-1; D not resolved. CDR3 sequence reads: CVSSFRNSYNEQFF. CDR3 nucleotide sequence: TGTGTCAGCAGTTTCAGAAACTCCTACAATGAGCAGTTCTTC.